This entry lists 29 T cell receptor beta chains sequenced from one sample in a study of vaccination effects on CD4 cells after COVID-19 (dated by TCRdb to 2022 to 2024). To identify antigen-specific CD4+ T cell clonotypes by their expansion, the ViraFEST assay first stimulated PBMC with viral peptide pools and then applied TCR sequencing. After roughly 11 days of culture, CD4+ T cells were isolated with the EasySep CD4+ T cell isolation kit. PCR-confirmed SARS-CoV-2 infection had occurred in convalescent patients between March and December 2020, before the Alpha, Beta and Delta variants emerged in the United States. The library relied on the immunoSEQ multiplex PCR assay. In TCRdb, the immuneACCESS table is reduced to in-frame sequences with V and J assigned. These tables do not hold every clone; where another copy was compared, an unresolved V gene accounts for under half, and the others remain unexplained. This sample has about 45,000 clones in its table, and around 80% of those were observed once. The ten top clones hold under 30% of the sample.

Their antigens remain unidentified. The sequences come from CD4+ T cells from PBMCs cultured with a peptide pool, collected before COVID-19 vaccination. The receptor set was obtained from a human donor who had a prior SARS-CoV-2 infection.

The V call is TRBV7-8, the J call TRBJ1-1, with D possibly being TRBD1 (5 bases). This CDR3 region has 14 residues. Germline lookup yields CDR1 SGHVS and CDR2 FQNEAQ. Deletions cut 3 bases from V and 4 bases from J, with 12 bases between. The CDR3 nucleotides read TGTGCCAGCAGCTTCCAAGGGCAGGGCACTGAAGCTTTCTTT. Its translation is CASSFQGQGTEAFF.

This sequence joins TRBV3-1 (or the pseudogene TRBV3-2) and TRBJ1-3; D is possibly TRBD1 (5 bases). Germline-derived CDR1 and CDR2 are LGHDT and YNNKEL (reference sequence). The CDR3 spans 14 residues. Trimming shortened V by 2 bases and J by 8 bases, and 13 bases separated the two germline ends. CDR3 loop: CASSQRDGAYTIYF. The CDR3 DNA is TGTGCCAGCAGCCAACGGGACGGCGCGTACACCATATATTTT.

This rearrangement joins TRBV24-1 to TRBJ1-1; D is uncertain. The CDR3 length is 13 residues. Per germline, CDR1 KGHDR and CDR2 SFDVKD. The V gene lost 0 bases and the J gene lost 7 bases, with 8 bases spanning the gap. The CDR3 DNA reads as TGTGCCACCAGTGATTTGTGGGAGAATGAAGCTTTCTTT. This encodes CATSDLWENEAFF.

The chain carries TRBV12-3 or TRBV12-4 and TRBJ2-1; D is unclear. The CDR3 length is 12 residues. V was trimmed by 8 bases and J by 7 bases, leaving 12 bases between them. The CDR3 DNA reads as TGTGCCAGCCGCTACTGGACGAATGAGCAGTTCTTC. Translation: CASRYWTNEQFF.

The rearrangement uses TRBV7-9 and TRBJ2-1; perhaps TRBD1 as D (6 bases). CDR1 is SEHNR and CDR2 is FQNEAQ in the germline V gene (reference sequence). The CDR3 runs 15 residues. The V end was cut by 5 bases, the J end by 0 bases, with 11 bases between. The CDR3: CASSIGQSSYNEQFF. DNA for the CDR3: TGTGCCAGCAGCATCGGACAGAGCTCCTACAATGAGCAGTTCTTC. Complete variable domain (other parts from reference TRBV7-9 and TRBJ2-1): DTGVSQNPRHKITKRGQNVTFRCDPISEHNRLYWYRQTLGQGPEFLTYFQNEAQLEKSRLLSDRFSAERPKGSFSTLEIQRTEQGDSAMYLCASSIGQSSYNEQFFGPGTRLTVL.

In its sample, this clone was seen once. The rearrangement joins TRBV10-3 to TRBJ2-7; tentatively, D is TRBD1 (6 bases). Trimming removed 6 bases at V and 3 bases at J, with 18 bases between. The CDR3 loop spans 15 amino acids. The germline V gene has CDR1 ENHRY and CDR2 SYGVKD. The CDR3 DNA follows: TGTGCCATCAGCTCTCCGAACAACAGGGACTACGAGCAGTACTTC. Its protein product is CAISSPNNRDYEQYF.

The rearrangement uses TRBV19 and TRBJ2-5; D is uncertain. The V end was cut by 4 bases, the J end by 1 base, with 16 bases between. In germline, CDR1 is LNHDA, CDR2 SQIVND (reference sequence). The CDR3 runs to 16 residues. The DNA for the CDR3 is TGTGCCAGTAGTACCTCCTTCTTGGCGGCCCAAGAGACCCAGTACTTC. It yields the protein CASSTSFLAAQETQYF.

The chain combines TRBV10-1 with TRBJ2-3; weak D call: TRBD1 (5 bases). From germline, CDR1 is WNHNN and CDR2 SYGVQD (reference sequence). This CDR3 has 16 residues. V was clipped by 0 bases and J by 2 bases, with 12 bases between them. The CDR3 is CASSESQTAHTDTQYF. For the CDR3, the DNA is TGCGCCAGCAGTGAGTCACAGACAGCCCACACAGATACGCAGTATTTT.

The genes are TRBV5-1 and TRBJ2-5; either TRBD1 or TRBD2 may supply D (5 bases each). This CDR3 is 15 amino acids long. V dropped 4 bases and J dropped 1 base, with 14 bases sitting between them. The germline CDR1 and CDR2 sequences are SGHRS and YFSETQ. The chain's CDR3 is CASSRDGRFQETQYF. The CDR3 DNA reads TGCGCCAGCAGCCGGGACGGACGATTCCAAGAGACCCAGTACTTC.

This clone was seen just once. The rearrangement joins TRBV7-3 to TRBJ2-7; D possibly corresponds to TRBD1 (5 bases). CDR3 length equals 13 residues. Looked up from germline, CDR1 is SGHTA and CDR2 is FQGTGA. The V gene lost 1 base and the J gene lost 6 bases, with 10 bases spanning the gap. The DNA of the CDR3 is TGTGCCAGCAGCTTAAGCTCAGGGTTCGAGCAGTACTTC. This translates into CASSLSSGFEQYF.

This chain connects TRBV2 to TRBJ2-4; no clear D. The germline gives CDR1 SNHLY, CDR2 FYNNEI. Trimming stripped 3 bases from V and 5 bases from J, with 14 bases between. CDR3 size: 15 residues. The CDR3 DNA is TGTGCCAGCAGTGAGATATATGGGGTACAAAACATTCAGTACTTC. It translates to CASSEIYGVQNIQYF.

The chain recombines TRBV24-1 with TRBJ2-1, with D unresolved. The CDR3 is made up of 13 amino acids. Germline-derived CDR1 and CDR2 are KGHDR and SFDVKD. The V end lost 1 base, the J end lost 10 bases, and 10 bases lay between the germline ends. This CDR3 is CATSDFAVREQFF. In DNA, the CDR3 is TGTGCCACCAGTGATTTTGCCGTCCGCGAGCAGTTCTTC.

This clone has only one observation. The V and J genes are TRBV5-4 and TRBJ2-1, with D uncertain. Trimming removed 4 bases at V and 8 bases at J, with 16 bases between. CDR3 length: 14 residues. Germline CDR1 and CDR2: SGHNT and YYREEE (reference sequence). CDR3 nucleotide sequence: TGTGCCAGCAGCCCCACCTTGAGTGGCGATGAGCAGTTCTTC. Protein sequence: CASSPTLSGDEQFF.

The V and J genes are TRBV5-1 and TRBJ1-2; maybe TRBD1 (6 bases). V was pared by 1 base and J by 7 bases, with 11 bases between. From germline, CDR1 is SGHRS and CDR2 YFSETQ. The CDR3 is 13 residues long. CDR3: CASSLRTEGGYTF. In DNA form, the CDR3 reads TGCGCCAGCAGCTTGCGGACAGAGGGTGGCTACACCTTC.

This clone was seen only a few times. The chain uses TRBV5-1 and TRBJ2-2, with TRBD1 matching 9 bases. After removal of 4 bases from V and 2 bases from J, the junction contained 15 bases not matched to a gene. CDR3 length: 19 residues. Per the germline V gene, CDR1 is SGHRS and CDR2 is YFSETQ. CDR3 coding DNA: TGCGCCAGCAGCCAAGCTCACCGGGACAGGGATGAAAACACCGGGGAGCTGTTTTTT. Translated: CASSQAHRDRDENTGELFF.

The chain uses TRBV5-1 and TRBJ2-3; 8 bases match TRBD2. The CDR3 is 15 residues long. With V trimmed by 4 bases and J by 1 base, 5 bases remained unmatched. Germline V gives CDR1 SGHRS, CDR2 YFSETQ. The CDR3 DNA sequence: TGCGCCAGCAGCCGGCTAGCGGGCGGCACAGATACGCAGTATTTT. Translated, it gives CASSRLAGGTDTQYF.

The V call is TRBV2, the J call TRBJ2-1; D remains unclear. The germline V gene encodes CDR1 SNHLY and CDR2 FYNNEI. The CDR3 is 15 residues long. V was shortened by 2 bases and J by 4 bases, with 12 bases between the two germline ends. The chain's CDR3 is CASSEYLGHYNEQFF. CDR3 DNA sequence: TGTGCCAGCAGTGAATATCTGGGCCATTACAATGAGCAGTTCTTC.

The table lists this clone with a few counts. The V gene is TRBV4-3, the J gene TRBJ1-3; D gene unclear. The CDR3 consists of 15 residues. Trimming removed 0 bases at V and 2 bases at J, with 8 bases between. Germline lookup yields CDR1 LGHNA and CDR2 YSLEER. CDR3 in amino acids: CASSQDPETGNTIYF. The CDR3 bases are TGCGCCAGCAGCCAAGATCCGGAGACTGGAAACACCATATATTTT.

This clone turned up a few times. V is TRBV19 and J is TRBJ1-3; D gene unclear. Germline CDR1 reads LNHDA; CDR2 reads SQIVND (reference sequence). The V end lost 4 bases, the J end lost 1 base, and 11 bases lay between the germline ends. The CDR3 sequence is 15 residues long. The CDR3 DNA reads as TGTGCCAGTAGTACCCCCCCGGGTTCTGGAAACACCATATATTTT. Protein product: CASSTPPGSGNTIYF.

There are a few counts of this clone. This rearrangement joins TRBV2 to TRBJ2-2, with 10 bases fitting TRBD1. CDR3 length: 15 residues. J was trimmed by 1 base and V by 4 bases; bases with no gene match: 0. Germline lookup yields CDR1 SNHLY and CDR2 FYNNEI. CDR3 amino acids: CASSGDRGNTGELFF. The CDR3 coding sequence is TGTGCCAGCAGTGGGGACAGGGGGAACACCGGGGAGCTGTTTTTT.

V usage is TRBV5-1 and J usage is TRBJ2-3; D is unclear. This CDR3 contains 14 residues. CDR1 is SGHRS and CDR2 is YFSETQ in the germline V gene. V gave up 2 bases and J gave up 2 bases, with 9 bases separating them. CDR3 sequence (DNA): TGCGCCAGCAGCTTTACGGAACCCACAGATACGCAGTATTTT. Translating gives CASSFTEPTDTQYF.

V gene TRBV5-5 combines with J gene TRBJ2-5; possible D gene TRBD1, 6 bases. CDR3 length: 14 residues. The germline V gene encodes CDR1 SGHKS and CDR2 YYEKEE (reference sequence). Trimming took off 4 bases at V and 2 bases at J, with 12 bases between the two ends. The CDR3 nucleotides read TGTGCCAGCAGCGTGTTTGGACAGCAAGAGACCCAGTACTTC. Its protein product is CASSVFGQQETQYF.

This rearrangement joins TRBV15 to TRBJ1-2, with TRBD1 as a possible D gene (6 bases). The germline V gene encodes CDR1 LNHNV and CDR2 YYDKDF (reference sequence). This CDR3 spans 15 amino acids. V was cut by 1 base and J by 7 bases, with 16 bases left in between. The CDR3 DNA reads as TGTGCCACCAGCAGAGCGCGGACAGAACGAGCTGGCTACACCTTC. It specifies CATSRARTERAGYTF.

The chain combines TRBV7-9 with TRBJ2-2; possibly TRBD1 for D (5 bases). Germline CDR1 is SEHNR and CDR2 is FQNEAQ (reference sequence). This CDR3 region has 17 residues. V gave up 5 bases and J gave up 2 bases, with 18 bases separating them. CDR3 residues: CASSPPGGRVNTGELFF. Written as DNA, the CDR3 is TGTGCCAGCAGCCCACCAGGCGGCAGGGTTAACACCGGGGAGCTGTTTTTT.

The chain is built from TRBV7-6 and TRBJ2-5; D unresolved. V lost 5 bases and J lost 7, with 14 bases in between. The length of the CDR3 is 13 residues. In germline, CDR1 is SGHVS, CDR2 FNYEAQ. The chain's CDR3 is CASSLLQLGTQYF. CDR3 nucleotides: TGTGCCAGCAGCCTCTTACAGCTGGGGACCCAGTACTTC.

The chain carries TRBV15 and TRBJ2-7; 10 bases agree with TRBD2. The junction had 11 bases not matched to a gene; V was cut back by 1 base and J by 2 bases. This CDR3 has 18 amino acids. From germline, CDR1 is LNHNV and CDR2 YYDKDF (reference sequence). The CDR3 is CATSRAAPTSGITYEQYF. The CDR3 DNA sequence: TGTGCCACCAGCAGAGCCGCCCCCACTAGCGGGATAACCTACGAGCAGTACTTC. Full variable domain (missing parts from reference TRBV15 and TRBJ2-7): DAMVIQNPRYQVTQFGKPVTLSCSQTLNHNVMYWYQQKSSQAPKLLFHYYDKDFNNEADTPDNFQSRRPNTSFCFLDIRSPGLGDTAMYLCATSRAAPTSGITYEQYFGPGTRLTVT.

The V call is TRBV19, the J call TRBJ2-6; D is possibly TRBD1 (6 bases). V was trimmed by 3 bases and J by 0 bases, leaving 12 bases between them. Per germline, CDR1 LNHDA and CDR2 SQIVND (reference sequence). This CDR3 has 17 residues. The chain's CDR3 is CASSIGGTNSGANVLTF. DNA for the CDR3: TGTGCCAGTAGTATTGGGGGCACCAACTCTGGGGCCAACGTCCTGACTTTC.

The J gene is TRBJ2-1, the V gene TRBV20-1; 10 nucleotides line up with TRBD2. Germline assignment: CDR1 DFQATT and CDR2 SNEGSKA (reference sequence). The junction had 5 bases not matched to a gene; V was cut back by 3 bases and J by 6 bases. The CDR3 totals 14 residues. The CDR3 protein is CSASPSGGVNEQFF. For the CDR3, the DNA is TGCAGTGCTAGTCCCAGCGGGGGGGTCAATGAGCAGTTCTTC.

The chain carries TRBV5-5 and TRBJ1-1, with D perhaps matching TRBD1 (5 bases). The CDR3 spans 16 residues. The germline V gene encodes CDR1 SGHKS and CDR2 YYEKEE (reference sequence). Deletions cut 2 bases from V and 5 bases from J, with 19 bases between. CDR3 sequence: CASSFSTGRSTTEAFF. The CDR3 region has the DNA TGTGCCAGCAGCTTTTCAACGGGGCGGTCTACGACTGAAGCTTTCTTT.